Below are 17 T cell receptor beta chains sequenced from a single sample in a study of T cells in Graves' hyperthyroidism and ophthalmopathy. Amplified regions were TCR beta CDR3 sequences from RNA transcripts. The study used the HTBI primer set for a first-round RT-PCR of the TCR CDR3. TCRdb re-called the multiplex PCR reads with MiXCR, one entry per CDR3 protein. The sample contains some 600,000 distinct CDR3 sequences, over 11% of which appear only once. Sequenced sample: blood. These receptors were obtained from a woman in her 30s with Graves' hyperthyroidism that later progressed to Graves' ophthalmopathy.

In its sample, this clonotype was seen many times. The rearrangement joins TRBV11-2 to TRBJ2-1; perhaps TRBD2 as D (5 bases). CDR3 length: 15 amino acids. CDR1 is SGHAT, CDR2 FQNNGV, per germline. The V end was cut by 7 bases, the J end by 0 bases, with 13 bases between. This CDR3 reads CASTSSLSSYNEQFF. As DNA, the CDR3 is TGTGCCAGCACCTCTAGCTTAAGCTCCTACAATGAGCAGTTCTTC.

The sample holds many counts of this clonotype. V and J are TRBV27 and TRBJ1-2; TRBD1 agrees at 8 bases. Trimming at V came to 6 bases and at J to 4 bases, leaving 4 bases not matched to a gene. The length of the CDR3 is 13 residues. Germline V CDR1 and CDR2: MNHEY, SMNVEV (reference sequence). The CDR3, as DNA: TGTGCCAGCAGACCAGGGGGCGTCTATGGCTACACCTTC. Translation: CASRPGGVYGYTF.

The sample holds many counts of this clonotype. The V and J genes are TRBV7-2 and TRBJ2-2; 7 positions agree with TRBD1. CDR3 length: 19 amino acids. Germline V gene lookup returns CDR1 SGHTA and CDR2 FQGNSA. J was trimmed by 7 bases and V by 1 base; bases with no gene match: 18. The CDR3 loop is CASSLGSPGTVHPGGELFF. In nucleotides, the CDR3 is TGTGCCAGCAGCTTAGGGAGCCCGGGGACAGTCCACCCCGGCGGGGAGCTGTTTTTT. The full variable domain, its missing parts supplied by reference TRBV7-2 and TRBJ2-2, is GAGVSQSPSNKVTEKGKDVELRCDPISGHTALYWYRQSLGQGLEFLIYFQGNSAPDKSGLPSDRFSAERTGGSVSTLTIQRTQQEDSAVYLCASSLGSPGTVHPGGELFFGEGSRLTVL.

This chain joins TRBV10-3 and TRBJ1-3; no clear D gene. Germline CDR1 and CDR2: ENHRY and SYGVKD. CDR3 size: 16 residues. Deletions cut 3 bases from V and 4 bases from J, with 16 bases between. CDR3 protein: CAISDRGGSSGNTIYF. DNA for the CDR3: TGTGCCATCAGTGACCGAGGCGGATCCTCCGGAAACACCATATATTTT.

The chain couples TRBV4-1 to TRBJ2-1; 10 nucleotides line up with TRBD2. The V segment lost 1 base and the J segment 7 bases; nucleotides outside the gene matches: 7. The CDR3 covers 16 residues. Germline-derived CDR1 and CDR2 are MGHRA and YSYEKL. The CDR3 loop is CASSQAAAGGVNEQFF. The CDR3, as DNA: TGCGCCAGCAGCCAAGCTGCAGCGGGAGGGGTGAATGAGCAGTTCTTC.

This clonotype was counted ten times or more. Here the CDR3 DNA reads TGTGCCAGCAGCTTAGATATCAGCAGGGGGTTGGGCAATGAGCAGTTCTTC. It codes for CASSLDISRGLGNEQFF. The V gene is TRBV11-2, the J gene TRBJ2-1; 7 bases line up with TRBD1. CDR3 length: 17 amino acids. Germline assignment: CDR1 SGHAT and CDR2 FQNNGV. Trimming removed 0 bases from V and 6 bases from J; junction bases left unmatched: 11.

This clonotype was recorded many times. The J gene is TRBJ1-1, the V gene TRBV28; a weak D match, TRBD1 (6 bases). The CDR3 is 15 residues long. V was trimmed by 6 bases and J by 1 base, leaving 15 bases between them. Germline CDR1 MDHEN, CDR2 SYDVKM. Written as DNA, the CDR3 is TGTGCCAGCAGGCCCCACACAGGGTCGAACACTGAAGCTTTCTTT. This sequence encodes CASRPHTGSNTEAFF.

The J gene is TRBJ2-1, the V gene TRBV2; TRBD2 matches 13 bases. This CDR3 has 15 residues. Germline trimming cut 5 bases from V and 7 bases from J; bases unmatched to any gene: 5. Germline-derived CDR1 and CDR2 are SNHLY and FYNNEI. The CDR3, as DNA: TGTGCCAGCAGTACTAGCGGGAGGGCGGGAAATGAGCAGTTCTTC. This gives the protein CASSTSGRAGNEQFF.

This clonotype was found many times. The chain joins TRBV13 to TRBJ2-1; possibly TRBD1 for D (5 bases). Germline-derived CDR1 and CDR2 are PRHDT and FYEKMQ (reference sequence). The ends were cut back, 0 bases at V and 9 bases at J, with 9 bases in the middle. This CDR3 has 13 residues. DNA for the CDR3: TGTGCCAGCAGCTTAGGAGGGGTCAGTGAGCAGTTCTTC. The encoded protein is CASSLGGVSEQFF.

The table lists this clonotype with a few counts. The genes are TRBV20-1 and TRBJ2-4; TRBD1 agrees at 7 bases. The CDR3 runs to 12 residues. J was trimmed by 12 bases and V by 0 bases; bases with no gene match: 5. Germline V gives CDR1 DFQATT, CDR2 SNEGSKA (reference sequence). The CDR3 DNA reads as TGCAGTGCTAGAGATGACTCAGGGGGTCAGTACTTC. Translating it yields CSARDDSGGQYF.

A few counts support this clonotype. This chain connects TRBV7-9 to TRBJ2-7, with D perhaps matching TRBD2 (5 bases). Germline CDR1 SEHNR, CDR2 FQNEAQ (reference sequence). The ends were cut back, 3 bases at V and 5 bases at J, with 11 bases in the middle. The CDR3 is made up of 13 amino acids. The CDR3 region is CASSFSGINEQYF. The DNA for the CDR3 is TGTGCCAGCAGCTTTTCGGGAATCAACGAGCAGTACTTC.

This clonotype was counted only a few times. The rearrangement uses TRBV5-4 and TRBJ2-3, with TRBD1 matching 7 bases. This CDR3 region has 16 residues. V lost 3 bases, J lost 1 base, and 8 bases stayed unmatched. Germline V lookup: CDR1 SGHNT, CDR2 YYREEE (reference sequence). CDR3 in DNA: TGTGCCAGCAGCTCCGCCGGACAGGCTGGCACAGATACGCAGTATTTT. The encoded protein is CASSSAGQAGTDTQYF.

The V gene is TRBV6-2 or TRBV6-3, the J gene TRBJ2-7; D is unresolved. Germline values: CDR1 MNHEY, CDR2 SVGEGT. V was cut by 6 bases and J by 3 bases, with 12 bases left in between. CDR3 length equals 13 residues. As DNA, the CDR3 is TGTGCCAGCAGCACAGAGGATCTCTACGAGCAGTACTTC. This translates into CASSTEDLYEQYF.

The table lists this clonotype with many counts. The V gene is TRBV7-2, the J gene TRBJ2-2, with D possibly TRBD2 on 5 matching bases. Trimming cost V 1 base and J 0 bases, with 9 bases left between them. CDR3 size: 16 residues. Germline V lookup: CDR1 SGHTA, CDR2 FQGNSA. The CDR3 region is CASSLVGAANTGELFF. CDR3 coding DNA: TGTGCCAGCAGCTTAGTCGGAGCGGCGAACACCGGGGAGCTGTTTTTT.

This clonotype was found a few times. V is TRBV19 and J is TRBJ1-1, with D unclear. The CDR3 has 13 residues. CDR1 LNHDA and CDR2 SQIVND come from the germline V gene (reference sequence). Trimming removed 7 bases from V and 6 bases from J, with 15 bases in between. The chain's CDR3 is CASNPSAGSEAFF. The DNA of the CDR3 is TGTGCCAGTAACCCCTCAGCCGGTTCTGAAGCTTTCTTT.

The rearrangement uses TRBV5-4 and TRBJ2-1; possible D gene TRBD2, 6 bases. The CDR3 has 13 residues. Trimming pared 4 bases from V and 10 bases from J, leaving 15 bases between. The germline V gene has CDR1 SGHNT and CDR2 YYREEE (reference sequence). The CDR3 bases are TGTGCCAGCAGCGAACCCGGGACTCTCGAGCAGTTCTTC. It specifies CASSEPGTLEQFF.

This clonotype was recorded at least ten times. The chain employs TRBV27 and TRBJ1-2, with TRBD1 matching over 8 bases. The V gene end was trimmed by 4 bases and the J gene end by 3 bases; junction bases not matched to a gene: 7. The length of the CDR3 is 15 residues. Germline-derived CDR1 and CDR2 are MNHEY and SMNVEV (reference sequence). CDR3 in amino acids: CASSSTGVFDYGYTF. The DNA for the CDR3 is TGTGCCAGCAGTTCGACAGGGGTTTTCGACTATGGCTACACCTTC.